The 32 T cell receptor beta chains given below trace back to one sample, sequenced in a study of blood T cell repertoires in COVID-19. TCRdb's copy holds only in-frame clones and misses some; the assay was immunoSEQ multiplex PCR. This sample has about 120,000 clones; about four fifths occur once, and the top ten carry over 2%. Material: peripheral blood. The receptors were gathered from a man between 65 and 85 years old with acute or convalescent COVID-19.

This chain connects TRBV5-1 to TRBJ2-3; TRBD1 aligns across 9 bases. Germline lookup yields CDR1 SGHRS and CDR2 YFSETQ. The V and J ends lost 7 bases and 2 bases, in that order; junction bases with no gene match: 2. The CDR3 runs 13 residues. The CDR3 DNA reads TGCGCCAGCGGGGACAGGGCCACAGATACGCAGTATTTT. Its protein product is CASGDRATDTQYF.

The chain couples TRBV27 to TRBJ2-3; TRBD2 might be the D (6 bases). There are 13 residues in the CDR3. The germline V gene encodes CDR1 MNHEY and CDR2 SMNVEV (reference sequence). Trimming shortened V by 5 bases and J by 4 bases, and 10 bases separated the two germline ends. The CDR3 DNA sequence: TGTGCCAGCAGTCCGCGGAGGGCAGATACGCAGTATTTT. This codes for CASSPRRADTQYF.

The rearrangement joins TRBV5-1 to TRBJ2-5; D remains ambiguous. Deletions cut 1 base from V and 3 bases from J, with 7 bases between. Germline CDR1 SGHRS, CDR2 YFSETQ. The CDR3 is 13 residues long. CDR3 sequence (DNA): TGCGCCAGCAGCTTGCGGGTGGAAGAGACCCAGTACTTC. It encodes CASSLRVEETQYF.

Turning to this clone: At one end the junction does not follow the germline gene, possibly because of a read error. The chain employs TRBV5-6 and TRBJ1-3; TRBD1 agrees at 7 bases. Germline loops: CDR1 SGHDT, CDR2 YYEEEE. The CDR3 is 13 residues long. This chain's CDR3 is CASSPAGTAFESF. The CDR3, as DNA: TGTGCCAGCAGCCCCGCCGGGACAGCGTTTGAGTCATTT.

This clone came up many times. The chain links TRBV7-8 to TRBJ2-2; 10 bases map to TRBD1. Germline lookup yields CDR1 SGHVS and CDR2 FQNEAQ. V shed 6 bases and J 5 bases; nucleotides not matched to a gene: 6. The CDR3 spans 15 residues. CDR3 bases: TGTGCCAGCAGTCGGACAGGGGGAATAACCGGGGAGCTGTTTTTT. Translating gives CASSRTGGITGELFF.

CDR3 amino acids: CASSSPRGGDTEAFF. The CDR3 coding sequence is TGTGCCAGCAGCTCTCCTAGGGGGGGGGACACTGAAGCTTTCTTT. This chain connects TRBV7-9 to TRBJ1-1; tentative D call: TRBD1 (6 bases). The germline CDR1 and CDR2 sequences are SEHNR and FQNEAQ (reference sequence). This CDR3 has 15 amino acids. V was cut by 4 bases and J by 3 bases, with 15 bases left in between.

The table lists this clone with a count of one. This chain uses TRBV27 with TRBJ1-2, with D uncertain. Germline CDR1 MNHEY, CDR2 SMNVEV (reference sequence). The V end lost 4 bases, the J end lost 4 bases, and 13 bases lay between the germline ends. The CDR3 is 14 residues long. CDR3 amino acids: CASSSPGVVYGYTF. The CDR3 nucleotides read TGTGCCAGCAGTTCCCCCGGGGTTGTCTATGGCTACACCTTC.

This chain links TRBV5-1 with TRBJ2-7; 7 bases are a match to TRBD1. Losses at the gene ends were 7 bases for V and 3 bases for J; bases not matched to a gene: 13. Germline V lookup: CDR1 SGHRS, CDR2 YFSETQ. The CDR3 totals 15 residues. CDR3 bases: TGCGCCAGCGGACTGACAGGGTTCAACTTCTACGAGCAGTACTTC. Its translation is CASGLTGFNFYEQYF.

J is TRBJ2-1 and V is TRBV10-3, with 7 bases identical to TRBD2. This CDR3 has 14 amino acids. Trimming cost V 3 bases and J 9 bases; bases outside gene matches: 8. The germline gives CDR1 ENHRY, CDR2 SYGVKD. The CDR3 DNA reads TGTGCCATCAGTGATGGGAGGCGGGGGATTGAGCAGTTCTTC. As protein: CAISDGRRGIEQFF.

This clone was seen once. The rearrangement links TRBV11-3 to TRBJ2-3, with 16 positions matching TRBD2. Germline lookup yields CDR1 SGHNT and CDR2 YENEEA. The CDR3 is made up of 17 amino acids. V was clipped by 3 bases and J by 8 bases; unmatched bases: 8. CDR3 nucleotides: TGTGCCAGCAGCTTCCAGGGGACTAGCGGGGGGGCAGCTACGCAGTATTTT. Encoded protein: CASSFQGTSGGAATQYF.

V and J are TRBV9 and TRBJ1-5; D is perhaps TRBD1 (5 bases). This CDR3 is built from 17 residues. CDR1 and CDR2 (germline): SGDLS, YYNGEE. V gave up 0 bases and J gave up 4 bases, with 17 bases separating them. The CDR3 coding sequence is TGTGCCAGCAGCGTAGATAACGCCAGGGTGGGGAATCAGCCCCAGCATTTT. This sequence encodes CASSVDNARVGNQPQHF.

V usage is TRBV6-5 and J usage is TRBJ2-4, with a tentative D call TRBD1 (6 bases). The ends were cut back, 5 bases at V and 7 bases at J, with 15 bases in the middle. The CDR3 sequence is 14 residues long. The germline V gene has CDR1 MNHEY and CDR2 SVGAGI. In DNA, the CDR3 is TGTGCCAGCAGTATACGACAGGATACGAACATTCAGTACTTC. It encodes CASSIRQDTNIQYF.

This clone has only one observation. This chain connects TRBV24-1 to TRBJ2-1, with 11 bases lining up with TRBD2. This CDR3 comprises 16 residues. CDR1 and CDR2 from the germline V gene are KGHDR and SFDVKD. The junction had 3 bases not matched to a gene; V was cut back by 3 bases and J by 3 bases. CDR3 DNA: TGTGCCACCAGTGATCCTAGCGGGGGGCACTACAATGAGCAGTTCTTC. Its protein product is CATSDPSGGHYNEQFF.

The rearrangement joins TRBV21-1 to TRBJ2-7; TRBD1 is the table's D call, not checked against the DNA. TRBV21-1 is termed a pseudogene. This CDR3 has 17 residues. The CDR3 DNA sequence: TGTGCCAGCAGCAAAGGAACAATTGGACAGGTAGGGGGCGAGCAGTACTTC. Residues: CASSKGTIGQVGGEQYF.

The CDR3 here is CASSPGTSTEQYF. Written as DNA, the CDR3 is TGCGCCAGCAGCCCCGGGACTAGCACCGAGCAGTACTTC. The chain has TRBV5-1 and TRBJ2-7; TRBD2 aligns across 9 bases. This CDR3 has 13 amino acids. Germline V gene sequence: CDR1 SGHRS, CDR2 YFSETQ. With V trimmed by 4 bases and J by 6 bases, 5 bases remained unmatched.

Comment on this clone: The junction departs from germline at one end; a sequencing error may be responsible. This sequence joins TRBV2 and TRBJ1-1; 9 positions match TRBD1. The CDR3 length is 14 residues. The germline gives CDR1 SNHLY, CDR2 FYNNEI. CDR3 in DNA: TGTGCCAGCCGTGACAGGGGGGCGAACACTGAAGCTTTCTTT. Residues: CASRDRGANTEAFF.

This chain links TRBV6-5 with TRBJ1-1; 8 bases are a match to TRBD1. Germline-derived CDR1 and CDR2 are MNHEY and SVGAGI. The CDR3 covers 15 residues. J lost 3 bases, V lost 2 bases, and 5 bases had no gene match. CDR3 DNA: TGTGCCAGCAGTTACATGGACAGGGTATACACTGAAGCTTTCTTT. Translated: CASSYMDRVYTEAFF.

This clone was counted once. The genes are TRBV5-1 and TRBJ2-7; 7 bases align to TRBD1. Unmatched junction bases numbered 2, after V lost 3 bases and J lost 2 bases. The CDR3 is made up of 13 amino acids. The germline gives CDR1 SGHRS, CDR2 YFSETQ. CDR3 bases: TGCGCCAGCAGCTGGGACAGCGCCTACGAGCAGTACTTC. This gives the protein CASSWDSAYEQYF.

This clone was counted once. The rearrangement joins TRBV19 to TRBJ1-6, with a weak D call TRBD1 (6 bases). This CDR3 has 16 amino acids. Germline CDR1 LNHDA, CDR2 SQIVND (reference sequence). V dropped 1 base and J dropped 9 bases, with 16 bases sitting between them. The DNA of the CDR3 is TGTGCCAGTAGTATAGTAGTGGTCAGGGGCGGTTCACCCCTCCACTTT. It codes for CASSIVVVRGGSPLHF. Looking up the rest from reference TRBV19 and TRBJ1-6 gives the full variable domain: DGGITQSPKYLFRKEGQNVTLSCEQNLNHDAMYWYRQDPGQGLRLIYYSQIVNDFQKGDIAEGYSVSREKKESFPLTVTSAQKNPTAFYLCASSIVVVRGGSPLHFGNGTRLTVT.

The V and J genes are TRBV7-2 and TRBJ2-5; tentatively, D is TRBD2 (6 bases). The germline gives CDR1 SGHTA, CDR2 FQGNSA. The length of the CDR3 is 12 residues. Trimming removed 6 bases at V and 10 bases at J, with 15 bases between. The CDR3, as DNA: TGTGCCAGCAGGGGGGACTTTCACATCCAGTACTTC. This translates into CASRGDFHIQYF.

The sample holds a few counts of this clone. CDR3 loop: CASSLNEQPQHF. CDR3 sequence (DNA): TGTGCCAGCAGTTTGAACGAGCAGCCCCAGCATTTT. V is TRBV12-3 or TRBV12-4 and J is TRBJ1-5, with no clear D. The germline V and J ends were trimmed by 3 bases and 7 bases, with 7 bases remaining between them. This CDR3 has 12 residues.

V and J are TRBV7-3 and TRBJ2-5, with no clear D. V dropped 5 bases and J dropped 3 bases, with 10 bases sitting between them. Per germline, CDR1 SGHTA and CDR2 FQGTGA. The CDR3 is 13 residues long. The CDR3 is CASSHSWEETQYF. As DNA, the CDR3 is TGTGCCAGCAGCCATAGCTGGGAAGAGACCCAGTACTTC.

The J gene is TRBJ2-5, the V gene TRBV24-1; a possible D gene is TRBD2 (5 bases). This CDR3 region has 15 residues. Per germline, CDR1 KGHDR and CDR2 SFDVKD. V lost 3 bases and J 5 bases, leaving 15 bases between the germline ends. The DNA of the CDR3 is TGTGCCACCAGTGATCCCGGGGAGCCGGGGGAGACCCAGTACTTC. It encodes CATSDPGEPGETQYF.

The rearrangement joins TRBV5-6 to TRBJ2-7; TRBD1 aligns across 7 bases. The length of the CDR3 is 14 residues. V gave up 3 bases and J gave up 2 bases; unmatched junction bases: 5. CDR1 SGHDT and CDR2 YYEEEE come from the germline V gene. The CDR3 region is CASSWGTAPYEQYF. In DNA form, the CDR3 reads TGTGCCAGCAGCTGGGGGACAGCGCCCTACGAGCAGTACTTC.

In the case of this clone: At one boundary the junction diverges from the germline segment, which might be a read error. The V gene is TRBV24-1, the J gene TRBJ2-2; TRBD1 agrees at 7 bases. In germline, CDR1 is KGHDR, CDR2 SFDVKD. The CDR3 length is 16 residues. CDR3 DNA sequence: TGTGCCACCAGCGATTTGAGACAGGGTAACACCGGGGAGCTGTTTTTT. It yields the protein CATSDLRQGNTGELFF.

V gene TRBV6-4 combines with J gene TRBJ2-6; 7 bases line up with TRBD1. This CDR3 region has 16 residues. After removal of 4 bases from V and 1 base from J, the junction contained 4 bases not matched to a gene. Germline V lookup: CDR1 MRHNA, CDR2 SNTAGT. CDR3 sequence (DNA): TGTGCCAGCAGTGGGCCAGGGGGATCTGGGGCCAACGTCCTGACTTTC. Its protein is CASSGPGGSGANVLTF.

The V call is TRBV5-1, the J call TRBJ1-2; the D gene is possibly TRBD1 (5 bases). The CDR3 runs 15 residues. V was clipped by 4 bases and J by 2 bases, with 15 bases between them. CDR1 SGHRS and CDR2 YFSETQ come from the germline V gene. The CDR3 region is CASSPVAGSNYGYTF. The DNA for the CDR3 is TGCGCCAGCAGCCCGGTTGCAGGGTCCAACTATGGCTACACCTTC. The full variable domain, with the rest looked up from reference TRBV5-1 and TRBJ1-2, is KAGVTQTPRYLIKTRGQQVTLSCSPISGHRSVSWYQQTPGQGLQFLFEYFSETQRNKGNFPGRFSGRQFSNSRSEMNVSTLELGDSALYLCASSPVAGSNYGYTFGSGTRLTVV.

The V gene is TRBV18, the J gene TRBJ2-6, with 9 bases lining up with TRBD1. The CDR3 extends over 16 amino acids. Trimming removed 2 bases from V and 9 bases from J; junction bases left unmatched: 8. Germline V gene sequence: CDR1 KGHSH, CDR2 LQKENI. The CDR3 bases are TGTGCCAGCTCACCAACCGGGACAGGGTTGGGCAACGTCCTGACTTTC. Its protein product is CASSPTGTGLGNVLTF.

This chain's CDR3 is CASSPDRKETQYF. CDR3 DNA sequence: TGTGCCAGCAGCCCCGACAGGAAAGAGACCCAGTACTTC. The rearrangement joins TRBV2 to TRBJ2-5; D might be TRBD1 (6 bases). V was clipped by 6 bases and J by 3 bases, with 11 bases between them. Germline CDR1 and CDR2: SNHLY and FYNNEI. The CDR3 is 13 amino acids.

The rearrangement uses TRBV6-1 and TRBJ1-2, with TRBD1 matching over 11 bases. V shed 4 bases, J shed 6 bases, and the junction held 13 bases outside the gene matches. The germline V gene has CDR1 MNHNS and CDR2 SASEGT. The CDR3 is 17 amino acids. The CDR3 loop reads CASSGVGQGDWVDGYTF. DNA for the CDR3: TGTGCCAGCAGTGGAGTGGGACAGGGGGACTGGGTAGATGGCTACACCTTC.

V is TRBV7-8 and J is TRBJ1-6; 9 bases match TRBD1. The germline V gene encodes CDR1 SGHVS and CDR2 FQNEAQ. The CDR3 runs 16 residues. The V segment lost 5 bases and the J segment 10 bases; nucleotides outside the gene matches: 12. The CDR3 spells CASSASAGTGRSPLHF. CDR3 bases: TGTGCCAGCAGCGCAAGCGCCGGGACAGGGAGATCACCCCTCCACTTT.

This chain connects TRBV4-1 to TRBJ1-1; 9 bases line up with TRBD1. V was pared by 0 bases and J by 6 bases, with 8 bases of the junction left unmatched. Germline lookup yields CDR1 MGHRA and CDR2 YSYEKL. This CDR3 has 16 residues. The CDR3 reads CASSQEQGAGSAEAFF. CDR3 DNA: TGCGCCAGCAGCCAAGAACAGGGGGCCGGGAGCGCTGAAGCTTTCTTT.